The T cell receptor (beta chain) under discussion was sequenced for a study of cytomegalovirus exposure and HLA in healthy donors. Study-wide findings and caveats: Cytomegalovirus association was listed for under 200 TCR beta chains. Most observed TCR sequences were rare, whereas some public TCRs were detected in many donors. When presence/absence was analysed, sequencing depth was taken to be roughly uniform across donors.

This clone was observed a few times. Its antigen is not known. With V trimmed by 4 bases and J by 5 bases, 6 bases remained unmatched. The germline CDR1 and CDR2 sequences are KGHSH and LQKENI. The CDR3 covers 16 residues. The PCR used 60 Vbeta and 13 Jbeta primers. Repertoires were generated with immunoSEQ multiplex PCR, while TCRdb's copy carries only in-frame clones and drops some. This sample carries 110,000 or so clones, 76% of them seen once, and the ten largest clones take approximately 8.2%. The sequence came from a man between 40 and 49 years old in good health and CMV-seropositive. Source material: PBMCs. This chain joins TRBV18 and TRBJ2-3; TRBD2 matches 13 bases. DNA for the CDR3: TGTGCCAGCTCACTTGGGACTAGCGGGACGGGAGATACGCAGTATTTT. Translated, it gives CASSLGTSGTGDTQYF.